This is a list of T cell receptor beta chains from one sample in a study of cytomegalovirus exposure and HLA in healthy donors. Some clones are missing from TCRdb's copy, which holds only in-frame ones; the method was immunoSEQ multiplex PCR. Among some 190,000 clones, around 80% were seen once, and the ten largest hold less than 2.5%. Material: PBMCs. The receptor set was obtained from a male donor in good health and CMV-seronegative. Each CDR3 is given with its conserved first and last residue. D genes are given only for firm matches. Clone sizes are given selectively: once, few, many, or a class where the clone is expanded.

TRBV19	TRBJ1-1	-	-	TGTGCCAGTAGTATAGCTACCGGACAGTCGAACACTGAAGCTTTCTTT	CASSIATGQSNTEAFF
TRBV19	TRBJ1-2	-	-	TGTGCCAGTAGTACCACAGGATCCGACCACTATGGCTACACCTTC	CASSTTGSDHYGYTF
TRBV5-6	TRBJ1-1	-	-	TGTGCCAGCAGCTGGGCAGGGGTGGCTGAAGCTTTCTTT	CASSWAGVAEAFF
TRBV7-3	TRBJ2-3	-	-	TGTGCCAGCAGCTTAGACGCAGGGCGGCAGACGCAGTATTTT	CASSLDAGRQTQYF
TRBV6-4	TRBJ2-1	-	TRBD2	TGTGCCAGCAGCCGACTAGCGGGAGGGGACAATGAGCAGTTCTTC	CASSRLAGGDNEQFF
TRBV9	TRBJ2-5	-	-	TGTGCCAGCAGCGTAGCCACACATACAGCCTCAGAGACCCAGTACTTC	CASSVATHTASETQYF
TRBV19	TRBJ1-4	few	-	TGTGCCAGTAGTATACGGGTCAGCAGTAATGAAAAACTGTTTTTT	CASSIRVSSNEKLFF
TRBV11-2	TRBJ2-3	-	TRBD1	TGTGCCAGCAGCGTTATAGGGGGCGGCACAGATACGCAGTATTTT	CASSVIGGGTDTQYF
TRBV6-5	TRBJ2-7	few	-	TGTGCCAGCAGGGCTAGCGCCTACGAGCAGTACTTC	CASRASAYEQYF
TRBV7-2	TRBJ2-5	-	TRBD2	TGTGCCAGCAGCATGACTAGCGGGGGGGCAGAGACCCAGTACTTC	CASSMTSGGAETQYF
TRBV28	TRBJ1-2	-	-	TGTGCCAGCAGTTTGGCGGGGGGCTATGGCTACACCTTC	CASSLAGGYGYTF
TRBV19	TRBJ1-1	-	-	TGTGCCAGTAGTAACCAGGGGCGAGGTGTGAAGAACACTGAAGCTTTCTTT	CASSNQGRGVKNTEAFF
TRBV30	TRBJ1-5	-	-	TGTGCCTTGGACACTTCTAGCAATCAGCCCCAGCATTTT	CALDTSSNQPQHF
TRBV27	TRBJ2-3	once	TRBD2	TGTGCCAGCAGTTTACTTGGAGCGGGAGGTCCAGATACGCAGTATTTT	CASSLLGAGGPDTQYF
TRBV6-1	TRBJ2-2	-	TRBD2	TGTGCCAGCAGTGAAGCGCGGGGGACCGGGGAGCTGTTTTTT	CASSEARGTGELFF
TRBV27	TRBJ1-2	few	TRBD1	TGTGCCAGCAGTTTATCGGTCTGGGACAGGGCGTATGGCTACACCTTC	CASSLSVWDRAYGYTF
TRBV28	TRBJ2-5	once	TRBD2	TGTGCCAGCAGTTCGGCGGGGGGGTCGGAGACCCAGTACTTC	CASSSAGGSETQYF
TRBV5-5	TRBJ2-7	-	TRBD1	TGTGCCAGCAGCTTCTCGGGACAGGGGGCCTACGAGCAGTACTTC	CASSFSGQGAYEQYF
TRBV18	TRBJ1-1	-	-	TGTGCCAGCTCACCACGGGAGGGGCCGAACACTGAAGCTTTCTTT	CASSPREGPNTEAFF
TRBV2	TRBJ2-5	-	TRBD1	TGTGCCAGCAGTGCAGACAGGGGGCCTCAAGAGACCCAGTACTTC	CASSADRGPQETQYF
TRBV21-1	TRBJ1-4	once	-	TGTGCCAGCAGCCGGACAGGTGACAATGCAACTAATGAAAAACTGTTTTTT	CASSRTGDNATNEKLFF
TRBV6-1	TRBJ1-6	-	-	TGTGCCAGCAGTGGTCACTCCGGGTTAGGCGCCTATAATTCACCCCTCCACTTT	CASSGHSGLGAYNSPLHF
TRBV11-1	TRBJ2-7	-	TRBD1	TGTGCCAGCAGCTTATGGGCAGGGGGCGCCTACGAGCAGTACTTC	CASSLWAGGAYEQYF
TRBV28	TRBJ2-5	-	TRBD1	TGTGCCAGCAGTTCTCAGACAGGGGTGGGAGAGACCCAGTACTTC	CASSSQTGVGETQYF
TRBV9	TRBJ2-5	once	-	TGTGCCAGCAGCGCCTCTTTCCCGGGGACCCAGTACTTC	CASSASFPGTQYF
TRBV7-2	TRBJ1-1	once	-	TGTGCCAGCAGCTGGAGAATTCGGGCTGAAGCTTTCTTT	CASSWRIRAEAFF
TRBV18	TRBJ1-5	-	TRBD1	TGTGCCAGCTCACTCAAGGACAGGGGGGCTTGGGCCCAGCATTTT	CASSLKDRGAWAQHF
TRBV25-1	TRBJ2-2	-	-	TGTGCCAGATCACGACAGTCCGGGGAGCTGTTTTTT	CARSRQSGELFF
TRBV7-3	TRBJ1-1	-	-	TGTGCCAGCAGCTCGGACAGAAACACTGAAGCTTTCTTT	CASSSDRNTEAFF
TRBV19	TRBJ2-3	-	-	TGTGCCAGTAGCCCCCGGGACTCCTACACAGATACGCAGTATTTT	CASSPRDSYTDTQYF
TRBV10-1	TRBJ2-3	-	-	TGCGCCAGCAGTGAGTCGCAGGGAAGCACAGATACGCAGTATTTT	CASSESQGSTDTQYF
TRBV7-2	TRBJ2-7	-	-	TGTGCCAGCAGCTTCTTTATCTCCCCCTCCTACGAGCAGTACTTC	CASSFFISPSYEQYF
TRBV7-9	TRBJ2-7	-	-	TGTGCCAGCAGCCACCGGAGCTACGAGCAGTACTTC	CASSHRSYEQYF
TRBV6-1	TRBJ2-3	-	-	TGTGCCAGCATTCGGGGGGATACGCAGTATTTT	CASIRGDTQYF
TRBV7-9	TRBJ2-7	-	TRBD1	TGTGCCAGCAGCCCATGGGACAGGGGAACCTACGAGCAGTACTTC	CASSPWDRGTYEQYF
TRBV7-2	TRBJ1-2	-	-	TGTGCCAGCAGCTTAAGACAAGACTATGGCTACACCTTC	CASSLRQDYGYTF
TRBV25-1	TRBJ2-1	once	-	TGTGCCAGCAGCGGACAACTCTACAATGAGCAGTTCTTC	CASSGQLYNEQFF
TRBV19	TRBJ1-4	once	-	TGTGCCAGTAGTATAGGGGGGCGTGCAACTAATGAAAAACTGTTTTTT	CASSIGGRATNEKLFF
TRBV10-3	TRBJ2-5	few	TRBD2	TGTGCCATCCACGCCGGGACTAGAGAATCTGAGACCCAGTACTTC	CAIHAGTRESETQYF
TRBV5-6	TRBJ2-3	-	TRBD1	TGTGCCAGCAGCTACCGGGACAGGGCCTTCACAGATACGCAGTATTTT	CASSYRDRAFTDTQYF
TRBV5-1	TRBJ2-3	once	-	TGCGCCAGCAGCTTATCAGAAAAAACGCAGTATTTT	CASSLSEKTQYF
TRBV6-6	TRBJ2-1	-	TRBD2	TGTGCCAGCTGCACTAGCGGGGGGGCCAGTGAGCAGTTCTTC	CASCTSGGASEQFF
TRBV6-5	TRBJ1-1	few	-	TGTGCCAGCAGGCCAGGAATGAACACTGAAGCTTTCTTT	CASRPGMNTEAFF
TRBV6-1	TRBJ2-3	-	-	TGTGCCAGCAGAAGTACAGGGAGCACAGATACGCAGTATTTT	CASRSTGSTDTQYF
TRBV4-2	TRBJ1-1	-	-	TGTGCCAGCAGCCAAAGACTGGAGAACACTGAAGCTTTCTTT	CASSQRLENTEAFF
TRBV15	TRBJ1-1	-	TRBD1	TGTGCCACCAGCAGAGCTACAGGGGCCCTGGGAGAAGCTTTCTTT	CATSRATGALGEAFF
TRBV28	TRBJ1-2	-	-	TGTGCCAGCAGGGGCGCGGGGGACTATGGCTACACCTTC	CASRGAGDYGYTF
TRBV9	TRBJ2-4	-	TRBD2	TGTGCCAGCAGCGTAGGCCCGGGAAGCGGGGGAGCGAACATTCAGTACTTC	CASSVGPGSGGANIQYF